The next 10 T cell receptor beta chains were all read from a single sample in a study of blood T cell repertoires in COVID-19. Sequencing was performed with immunoSEQ multiplex PCR; in TCRdb, only in-frame clones are kept and a portion is missing. The sample lists about 240,000 clones, about nine tenths occurring once. What was sequenced was peripheral blood. The receptors stem from a man in his 60s with acute or convalescent COVID-19.

The genes are TRBV7-9 and TRBJ2-4, with TRBD1 identical over 7 bases. Trimming took 4 bases from V and 0 from J; bases not matched to a gene: 6. Per germline, CDR1 SEHNR and CDR2 FQNEAQ (reference sequence). There are 16 residues in the CDR3. The DNA for the CDR3 is TGTGCCAGCAGCTCTGGACAGGCCCTAGCCAAAAACATTCAGTACTTC. Translating it yields CASSSGQALAKNIQYF.

J is TRBJ1-5 and V is TRBV18; possibly TRBD1 for D (5 bases). Trimming pared 3 bases from V and 7 bases from J, leaving 13 bases between. CDR1 is KGHSH and CDR2 is LQKENI in the germline V gene. This CDR3 has 14 residues. CDR3 protein: CASSPAGQRQPQHF. The CDR3 nucleotides are TGTGCCAGCTCACCGGCGGGGCAGAGACAGCCCCAGCATTTT. Full variable domain (rest looked up from reference TRBV18 and TRBJ1-5): NAGVMQNPRHLVRRRGQEARLRCSPMKGHSHVYWYRQLPEEGLKFMVYLQKENIIDESGMPKERFSAEFPKEGPSILRIQQVVRGDSAAYFCASSPAGQRQPQHFGDGTRLSIL.

This clone was seen a handful of times. The rearrangement links TRBV7-2 to TRBJ2-3; 10 bases fit TRBD2. In germline, CDR1 is SGHTA, CDR2 FQGNSA. The CDR3 is 15 residues long. The V and J ends lost 7 bases and 4 bases, in that order; junction bases with no gene match: 8. The CDR3, as DNA: TGTGCCAGCACTCTGAGCGGGAGGGAGTCAGATACGCAGTATTTT. Protein product: CASTLSGRESDTQYF.

V gene TRBV19 combines with J gene TRBJ2-3, with 7 bases aligning to TRBD1. This CDR3 has 15 amino acids. V shed 4 bases and J 0 bases; nucleotides not matched to a gene: 4. Germline V gene sequence: CDR1 LNHDA, CDR2 SQIVND (reference sequence). CDR3 DNA sequence: TGTGCCAGTAGTACCACAGGGGATAGCACAGATACGCAGTATTTT. This translates into CASSTTGDSTDTQYF.

V gene TRBV18 combines with J gene TRBJ2-5; possible D gene TRBD1, 6 bases. Germline CDR1 is KGHSH and CDR2 is LQKENI. This CDR3 is built from 14 residues. Trimming shortened V by 6 bases and J by 1 base, and 12 bases separated the two germline ends. The CDR3 coding sequence is TGTGCCAGCTCGGAAGAGGGGGTCCAAGAGACCCAGTACTTC. Translated: CASSEEGVQETQYF. Filled out from reference TRBV18 and TRBJ2-5, the complete variable domain reads NAGVMQNPRHLVRRRGQEARLRCSPMKGHSHVYWYRQLPEEGLKFMVYLQKENIIDESGMPKERFSAEFPKEGPSILRIQQVVRGDSAAYFCASSEEGVQETQYFGPGTRLLVL.

This clone was seen only a few times. This rearrangement joins TRBV9 to TRBJ1-1; no firm D call. Trimming took 0 bases from V and 3 from J, leaving 12 bases between them. The germline gives CDR1 SGDLS, CDR2 YYNGEE. The CDR3 runs 15 residues. Here the CDR3 reads CASSVVPVRDTEAFF. The CDR3 nucleotides read TGTGCCAGCAGCGTAGTCCCCGTACGAGACACTGAAGCTTTCTTT.

The chain carries TRBV7-2 and TRBJ1-1; 11 bases are shared with TRBD1. Germline V lookup: CDR1 SGHTA, CDR2 FQGNSA. V lost 3 bases and J lost 3; bases outside the gene matches: 9. The CDR3 has 17 amino acids. CDR3 in amino acids: CASSFLGQGARDTEAFF. CDR3 DNA sequence: TGTGCCAGCAGCTTCCTTGGACAGGGGGCGCGGGACACTGAAGCTTTCTTT.

The chain uses TRBV30 and TRBJ1-4; 8 nucleotides align to TRBD1. Germline values: CDR1 GTSNPN, CDR2 SVGIG (reference sequence). The CDR3 sequence is 15 residues long. The trim removed 4 bases at V and 8 bases at J, leaving 12 bases unmatched. For the CDR3, the DNA is TGTGCCTGGATCTACTCGACAGGGGCGAGAGAAAAACTGTTTTTT. The encoded protein is CAWIYSTGAREKLFF.

The chain has TRBV5-1 and TRBJ1-1, with 8 bases matching TRBD1. CDR3 length equals 14 residues. V trimming: 2 bases; J trimming: 4 bases; junction bases outside the gene matches: 4. CDR1 SGHRS and CDR2 YFSETQ come from the germline V gene. This CDR3 reads CASSFGQGATEAFF. The CDR3 DNA follows: TGCGCCAGCAGCTTCGGACAGGGTGCCACTGAAGCTTTCTTT.

The chain has TRBV9 and TRBJ1-2; 9 bases align to TRBD1. The trim removed 7 bases at V and 6 bases at J, leaving 7 bases unmatched. Per the germline V gene, CDR1 is SGDLS and CDR2 is YYNGEE. The CDR3 runs 13 residues. As DNA, the CDR3 is TGTGCCAGCGGAGAGGGACAGGGAGATGGCTACACCTTC. It specifies CASGEGQGDGYTF. The full variable domain, with the rest looked up from reference TRBV9 and TRBJ1-2, is DSGVTQTPKHLITATGQRVTLRCSPRSGDLSVYWYQQSLDQGLQFLIQYYNGEERAKGNILERFSAQQFPDLHSELNLSSLELGDSALYFCASGEGQGDGYTFGSGTRLTVV.